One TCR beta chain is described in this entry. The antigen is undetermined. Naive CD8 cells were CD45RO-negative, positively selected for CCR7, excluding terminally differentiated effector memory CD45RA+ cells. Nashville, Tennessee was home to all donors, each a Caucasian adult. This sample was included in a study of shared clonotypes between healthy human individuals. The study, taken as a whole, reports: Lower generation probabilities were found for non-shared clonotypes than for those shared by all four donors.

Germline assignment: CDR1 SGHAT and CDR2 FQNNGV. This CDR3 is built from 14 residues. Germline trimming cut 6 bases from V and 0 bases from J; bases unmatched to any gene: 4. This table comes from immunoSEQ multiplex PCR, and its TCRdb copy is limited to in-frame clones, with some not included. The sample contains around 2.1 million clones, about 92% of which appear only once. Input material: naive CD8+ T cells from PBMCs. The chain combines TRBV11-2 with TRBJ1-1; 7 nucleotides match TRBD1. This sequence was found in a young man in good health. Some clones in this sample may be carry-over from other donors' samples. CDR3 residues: CASRPGGLNTEAFF. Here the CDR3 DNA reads TGTGCCAGCAGGCCAGGGGGGCTGAACACTGAAGCTTTCTTT.